These T cell receptor beta chains were read from a single sample in a study of identical twins. TCRdb reprocessed the 5' RACE reads via MiXCR and lists one record per CDR3 protein. The table records around 230,000 distinct CDR3 sequences, 6.5% of them present only once. The same sample was also studied in work on T cells expressing NK-cell markers.

Sequencing was done on a sample of CD8+ T cells sorted from blood. The receptor source for this set is a woman under 30 in good health. Each CDR3 is given without its conserved first and last residue. Each record gives: V gene, J gene, CDR3 protein.

TRBV7-8	TRBJ2-7	ASSPPASGDYEQY
TRBV2	TRBJ2-3	ASTEDTHTDTQY
TRBV12-3/TRBV12-4	TRBJ2-1	ASSSVNNEQF
TRBV12-3/TRBV12-4	TRBJ2-7	ASTLGTGRYEQY
TRBV4-3	TRBJ1-3	ASSQERAVSGNTIY
TRBV20-1	TRBJ2-7	SGSGHRDRGTLSSYEQY
TRBV3-1	TRBJ2-1	ASSDSLNEQF
TRBV2	TRBJ2-1	ASTRDRGQEQF
TRBV7-2	TRBJ2-5	ASRIGPLSGRVETQY
TRBV18	TRBJ2-7	ASSPPVAGGRGEQY
TRBV11-1	TRBJ2-7	ASSPGTASGTSGGYGEQY
TRBV6-5	TRBJ2-7	ASSYSIQRDSEQY
TRBV5-1	TRBJ2-7	ASSAGTGGFREQY
TRBV6-5	TRBJ2-1	ASSYSSTRKDNEQF
TRBV29-1	TRBJ2-3	SVEDQITDTQY
TRBV11-2	TRBJ2-7	ASSPPIGSVYEQY
TRBV25-1	TRBJ2-1	ASGGWEQF
TRBV9	TRBJ2-7	ASSVGDSGSYEQY
TRBV27	TRBJ2-6	ASSAVLDSGANVLT
TRBV27	TRBJ2-7	ASSLWPGSGEQY
TRBV20-1	TRBJ2-1	SPFGITYNEQF
TRBV25-1	TRBJ2-7	ATPLLQLAGGLNYEQY